This TCR beta chain was identified during a study of Graves' ophthalmopathy and Graves' hyperthyroidism. CDR3 length: 14 amino acids. V shed 4 bases and J shed 1 base, with 13 bases lying between them. Germline V gives CDR1 GTSNPN, CDR2 SVGIG (reference sequence). Certain patients were not enrolled. These were patients with other autoimmune diseases, uncontrolled infections, pregnancy or lactation. CDR3 regions of TCR beta were amplified from RNA transcripts. Second-round multiplex PCR followed a first-round RT-PCR using HTBI primers. TCRdb re-called the multiplex PCR reads with MiXCR, one entry per CDR3 protein. The profile covers 350,000 or so distinct CDR3 sequences, with roughly 17% appearing a single time and about 12% taken by the ten largest. This clonotype was observed many times.

This clonotype was sampled from an adult man with Graves' ophthalmopathy. Sequences were obtained from peripheral blood. The gene calls are TRBV30 and TRBJ1-1; D unclear. CDR3 DNA: TGTGCCTGGACCCGATTAGGGCCGAACACTGAAGCTTTCTTT. It is translated as CAWTRLGPNTEAFF.